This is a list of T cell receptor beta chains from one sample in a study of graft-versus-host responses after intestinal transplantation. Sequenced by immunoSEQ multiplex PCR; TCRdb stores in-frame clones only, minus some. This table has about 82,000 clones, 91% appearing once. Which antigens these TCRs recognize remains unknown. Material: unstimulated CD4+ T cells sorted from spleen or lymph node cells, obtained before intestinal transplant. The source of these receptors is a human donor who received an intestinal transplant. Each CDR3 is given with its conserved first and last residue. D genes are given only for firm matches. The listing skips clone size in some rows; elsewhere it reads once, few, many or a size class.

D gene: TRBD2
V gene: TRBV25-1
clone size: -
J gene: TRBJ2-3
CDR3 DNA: TGTGCCAGCCTTAGCGGGGCGTACACAGATACGCAGTATTTT
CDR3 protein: CASLSGAYTDTQYF

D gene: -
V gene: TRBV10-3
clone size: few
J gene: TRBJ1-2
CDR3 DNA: TGTGCCATCAGCCCGTCCGGGACAACGAACTATGGCTACACCTTC
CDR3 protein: CAISPSGTTNYGYTF

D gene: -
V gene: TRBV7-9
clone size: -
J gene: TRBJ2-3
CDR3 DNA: TGTGCCAGCAGTCCTAGCACAGATACGCAGTATTTT
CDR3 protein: CASSPSTDTQYF

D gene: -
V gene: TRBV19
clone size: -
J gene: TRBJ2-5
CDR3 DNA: TGTGCCAGTAGTATAGCCGCCAGGGCAGAGACCCAGTACTTC
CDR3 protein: CASSIAARAETQYF

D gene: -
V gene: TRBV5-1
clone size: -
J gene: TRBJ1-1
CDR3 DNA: TGCGCCAGCAGAGGGGCGGTGGCCACTGAAGCTTTCTTT
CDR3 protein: CASRGAVATEAFF

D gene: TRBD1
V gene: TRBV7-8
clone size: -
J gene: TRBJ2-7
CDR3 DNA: TGTGCCAGCAGCTTTGGGGGACAGGGCACCTACGAGCAGTACTTC
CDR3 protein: CASSFGGQGTYEQYF

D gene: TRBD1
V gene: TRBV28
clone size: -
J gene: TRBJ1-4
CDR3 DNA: TGTGCCAGCAGTGAGCCGGGACAGGGGAATGAAAAACTGTTTTTT
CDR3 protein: CASSEPGQGNEKLFF

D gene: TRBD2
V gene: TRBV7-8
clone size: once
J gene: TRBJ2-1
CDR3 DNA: TGTGCCAGCAGCCCAAGGGGAGGGGTCTATGAGCAGTTCTTC
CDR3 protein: CASSPRGGVYEQFF

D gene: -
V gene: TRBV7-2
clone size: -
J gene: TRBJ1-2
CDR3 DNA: TGTGCCAGCAGCTTAGCTGGGCCAACGGGAACCGGGGGCTACACCTTC
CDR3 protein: CASSLAGPTGTGGYTF

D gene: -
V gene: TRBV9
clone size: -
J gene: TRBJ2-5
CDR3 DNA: TGTGCCAGCAGCATATCAGGGGCGAGGCTCGGAGAGACCCAGTACTTC
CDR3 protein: CASSISGARLGETQYF

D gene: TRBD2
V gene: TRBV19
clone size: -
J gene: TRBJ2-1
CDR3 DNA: TGTGCCAGTAGCTCTCTAGGGCGGGGGGCCAGAGTCCATCATGAGCAGTTCTTC
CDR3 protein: CASSSLGRGARVHHEQFF

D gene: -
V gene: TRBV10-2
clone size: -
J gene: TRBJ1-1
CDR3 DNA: TGCGCCAGCAGTGAGTACGGGGGCACTGAAGCTTTCTTT
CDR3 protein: CASSEYGGTEAFF

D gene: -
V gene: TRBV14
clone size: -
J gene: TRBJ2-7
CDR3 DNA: TGTGCCAGCAGCCAAACCCCAGGCGTAGCGATAAGCTACGAGCAGTACTTC
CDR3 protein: CASSQTPGVAISYEQYF

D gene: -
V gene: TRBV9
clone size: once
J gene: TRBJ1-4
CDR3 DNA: TGTGCCAGCAGCGTAAAAAGTCCCGAGGGCGGACTGTTTTTT
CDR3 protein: CASSVKSPEGGLFF

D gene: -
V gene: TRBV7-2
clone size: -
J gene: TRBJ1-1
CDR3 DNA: TGTGCCAGCAGCTTAGAACCGGGTCGGACTGAAGCTTTCTTT
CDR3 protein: CASSLEPGRTEAFF

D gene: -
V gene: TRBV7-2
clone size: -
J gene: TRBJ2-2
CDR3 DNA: TGTGCCAGCAGCTCCTTGGGTATAGGGGGTCCCGGGGAGCTGTTTTTT
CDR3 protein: CASSSLGIGGPGELFF

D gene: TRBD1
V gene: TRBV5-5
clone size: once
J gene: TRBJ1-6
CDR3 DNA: TGTGCCAGCAGCGCCGGGACAGGGAATAATTCACCCCTCCACTTT
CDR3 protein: CASSAGTGNNSPLHF

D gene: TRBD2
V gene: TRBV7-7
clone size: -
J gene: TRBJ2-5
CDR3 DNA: TGTGCCAGCAGCCCCTCTTTCAGCGGGGGGGCGGAGACCCAGTACTTC
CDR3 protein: CASSPSFSGGAETQYF